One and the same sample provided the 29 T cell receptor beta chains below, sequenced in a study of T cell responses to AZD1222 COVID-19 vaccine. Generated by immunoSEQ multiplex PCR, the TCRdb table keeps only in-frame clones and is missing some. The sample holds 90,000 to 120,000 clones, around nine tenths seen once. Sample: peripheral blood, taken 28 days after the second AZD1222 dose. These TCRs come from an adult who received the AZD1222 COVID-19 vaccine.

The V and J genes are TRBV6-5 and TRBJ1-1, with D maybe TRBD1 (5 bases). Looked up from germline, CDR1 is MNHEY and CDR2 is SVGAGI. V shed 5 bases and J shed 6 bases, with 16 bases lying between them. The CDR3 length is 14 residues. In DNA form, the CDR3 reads TGTGCCAGCAGTATATCCTCCGCAGGGTCTGAAGCTTTCTTT. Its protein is CASSISSAGSEAFF.

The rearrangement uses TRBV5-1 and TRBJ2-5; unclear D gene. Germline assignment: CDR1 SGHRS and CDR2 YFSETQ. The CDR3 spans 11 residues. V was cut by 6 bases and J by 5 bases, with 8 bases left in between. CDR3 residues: CASTLDETQYF. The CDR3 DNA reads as TGCGCCAGCACCCTTGACGAGACCCAGTACTTC.

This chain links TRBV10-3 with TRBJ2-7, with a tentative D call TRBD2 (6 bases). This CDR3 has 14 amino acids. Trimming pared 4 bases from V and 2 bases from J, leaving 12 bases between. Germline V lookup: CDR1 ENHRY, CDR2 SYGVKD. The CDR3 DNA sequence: TGTGCCATCAGTGCCGCGGGGATGGCCTACGAGCAGTACTTC. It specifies CAISAAGMAYEQYF.

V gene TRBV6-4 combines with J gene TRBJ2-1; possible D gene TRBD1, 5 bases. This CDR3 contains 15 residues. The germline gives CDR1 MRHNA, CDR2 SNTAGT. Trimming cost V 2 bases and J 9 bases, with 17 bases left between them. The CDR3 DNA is TGTGCCAGCAGTGACGAAGGTACAGGAAGGGGTGAGCAGTTCTTC. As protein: CASSDEGTGRGEQFF.

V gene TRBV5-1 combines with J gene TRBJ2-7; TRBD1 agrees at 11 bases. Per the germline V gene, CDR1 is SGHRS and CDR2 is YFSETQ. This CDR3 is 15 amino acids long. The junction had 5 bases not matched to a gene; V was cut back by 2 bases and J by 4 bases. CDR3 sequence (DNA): TGCGCCAGCAGCTTTTCGGGACAGGGGGTTTACGAGCAGTACTTC. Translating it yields CASSFSGQGVYEQYF.

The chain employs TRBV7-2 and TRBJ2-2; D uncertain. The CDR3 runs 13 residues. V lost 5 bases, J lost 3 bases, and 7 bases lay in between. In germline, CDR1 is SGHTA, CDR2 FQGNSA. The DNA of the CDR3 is TGTGCCAGCAGCCCCAGTTACACCGGGGAGCTGTTTTTT. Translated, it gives CASSPSYTGELFF.

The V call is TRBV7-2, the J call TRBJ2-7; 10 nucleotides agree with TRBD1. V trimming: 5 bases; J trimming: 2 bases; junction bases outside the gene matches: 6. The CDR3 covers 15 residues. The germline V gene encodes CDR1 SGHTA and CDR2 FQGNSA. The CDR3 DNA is TGTGCCAGCAGCGTAACCGGGACAGGGGCCTACGAGCAGTACTTC. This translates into CASSVTGTGAYEQYF. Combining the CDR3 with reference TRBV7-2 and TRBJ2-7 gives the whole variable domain GAGVSQSPSNKVTEKGKDVELRCDPISGHTALYWYRQSLGQGLEFLIYFQGNSAPDKSGLPSDRFSAERTGGSVSTLTIQRTQQEDSAVYLCASSVTGTGAYEQYFGPGTRLTVT.

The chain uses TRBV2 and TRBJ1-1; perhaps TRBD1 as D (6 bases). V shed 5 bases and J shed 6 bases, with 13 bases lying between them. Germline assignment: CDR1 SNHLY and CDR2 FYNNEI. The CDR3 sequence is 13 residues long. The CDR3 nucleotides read TGTGCCAGCAGTCGGAGGGGGAGCGCTGAAGCTTTCTTT. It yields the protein CASSRRGSAEAFF.

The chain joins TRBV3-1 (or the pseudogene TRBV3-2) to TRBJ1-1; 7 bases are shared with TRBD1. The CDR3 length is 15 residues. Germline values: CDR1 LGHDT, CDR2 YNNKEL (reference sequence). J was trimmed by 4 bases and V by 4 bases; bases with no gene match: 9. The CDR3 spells CASSPSGTAFTEAFF. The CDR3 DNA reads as TGTGCCAGCAGCCCGTCCGGGACAGCCTTCACTGAAGCTTTCTTT.

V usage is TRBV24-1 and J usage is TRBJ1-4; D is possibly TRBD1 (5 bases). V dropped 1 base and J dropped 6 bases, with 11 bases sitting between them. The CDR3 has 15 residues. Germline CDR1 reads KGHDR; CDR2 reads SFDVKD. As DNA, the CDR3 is TGTGCCACCAGTGATTTCTCGCTGGGGCATGAAAAACTGTTTTTT. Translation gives CATSDFSLGHEKLFF.

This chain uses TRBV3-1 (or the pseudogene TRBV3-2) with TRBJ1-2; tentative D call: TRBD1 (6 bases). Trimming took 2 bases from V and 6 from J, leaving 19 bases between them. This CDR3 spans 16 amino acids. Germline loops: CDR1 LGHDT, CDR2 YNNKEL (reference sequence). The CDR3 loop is CASSQRGARGKNGYTF. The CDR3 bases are TGTGCCAGCAGCCAAAGGGGGGCGAGGGGCAAAAATGGCTACACCTTC.

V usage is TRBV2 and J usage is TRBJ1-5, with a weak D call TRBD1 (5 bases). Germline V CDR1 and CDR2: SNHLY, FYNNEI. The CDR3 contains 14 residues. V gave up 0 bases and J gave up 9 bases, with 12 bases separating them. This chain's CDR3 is CASSEARQGLPQHF. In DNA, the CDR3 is TGTGCCAGCAGTGAAGCGAGGCAGGGCCTGCCCCAGCATTTT.

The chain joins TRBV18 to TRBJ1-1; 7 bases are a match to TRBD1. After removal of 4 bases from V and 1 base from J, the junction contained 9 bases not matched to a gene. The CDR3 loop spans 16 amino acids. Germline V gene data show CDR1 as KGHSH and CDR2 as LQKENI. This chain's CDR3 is CASSLWRGRPNTEAFF. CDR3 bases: TGTGCCAGCTCACTCTGGAGGGGGCGCCCGAACACTGAAGCTTTCTTT.

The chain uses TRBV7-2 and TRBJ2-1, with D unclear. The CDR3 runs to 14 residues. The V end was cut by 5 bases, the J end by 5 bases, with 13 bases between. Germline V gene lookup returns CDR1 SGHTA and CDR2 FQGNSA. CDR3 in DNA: TGTGCCAGCAGCCCCTCTAGGAGTCACAATGAGCAGTTCTTC. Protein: CASSPSRSHNEQFF.

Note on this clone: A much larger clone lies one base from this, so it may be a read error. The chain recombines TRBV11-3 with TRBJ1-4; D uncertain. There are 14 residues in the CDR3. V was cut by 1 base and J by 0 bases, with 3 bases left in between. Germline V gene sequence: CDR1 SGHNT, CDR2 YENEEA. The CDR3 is CASSLVATNEKLFF. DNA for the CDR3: TGTGCCAGCAGCTTAGTTGCAACTAATGAAAAACTGTTTTTT.

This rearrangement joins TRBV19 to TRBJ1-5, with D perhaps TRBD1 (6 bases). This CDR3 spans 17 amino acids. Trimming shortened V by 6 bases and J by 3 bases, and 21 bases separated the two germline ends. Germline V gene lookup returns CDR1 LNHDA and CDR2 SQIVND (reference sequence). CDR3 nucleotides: TGTGCCAGTAGCCCGGTGAGGGACACCCCTTTCAATCAGCCCCAGCATTTT. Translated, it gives CASSPVRDTPFNQPQHF.

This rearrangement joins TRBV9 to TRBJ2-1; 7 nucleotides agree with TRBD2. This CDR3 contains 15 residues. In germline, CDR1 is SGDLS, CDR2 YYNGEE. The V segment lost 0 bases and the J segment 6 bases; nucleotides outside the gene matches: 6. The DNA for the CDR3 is TGTGCCAGCAGCGTAGCTGGAGGGAGGGCCAATGAGCAGTTCTTC. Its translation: CASSVAGGRANEQFF.

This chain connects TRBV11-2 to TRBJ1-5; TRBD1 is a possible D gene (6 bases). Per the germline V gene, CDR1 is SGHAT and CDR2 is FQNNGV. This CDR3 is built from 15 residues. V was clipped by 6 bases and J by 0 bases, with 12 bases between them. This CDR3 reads CASSPTGSSNQPQHF. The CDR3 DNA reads TGTGCCAGCAGTCCCACAGGGTCTAGCAATCAGCCCCAGCATTTT.

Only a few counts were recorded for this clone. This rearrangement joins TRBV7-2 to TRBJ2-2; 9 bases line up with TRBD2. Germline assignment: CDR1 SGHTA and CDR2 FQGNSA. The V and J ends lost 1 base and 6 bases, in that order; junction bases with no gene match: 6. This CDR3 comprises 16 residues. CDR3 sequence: CASSLGAGGPAGELFF. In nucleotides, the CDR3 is TGTGCCAGCAGCTTAGGGGCGGGAGGGCCGGCCGGGGAGCTGTTTTTT.

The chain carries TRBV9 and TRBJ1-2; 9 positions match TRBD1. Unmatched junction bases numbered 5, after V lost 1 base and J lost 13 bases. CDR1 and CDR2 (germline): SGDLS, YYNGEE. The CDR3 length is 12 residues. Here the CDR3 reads CASSVIQGALTF. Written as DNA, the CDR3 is TGTGCCAGCAGCGTAATACAGGGGGCTCTCACCTTC.

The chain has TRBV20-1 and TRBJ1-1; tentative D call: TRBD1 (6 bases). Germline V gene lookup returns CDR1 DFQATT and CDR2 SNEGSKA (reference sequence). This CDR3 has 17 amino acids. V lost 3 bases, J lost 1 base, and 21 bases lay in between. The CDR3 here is CSASDTLRGGWNTEAFF. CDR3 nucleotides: TGCAGTGCTAGTGACACTCTCAGGGGAGGGTGGAACACTGAAGCTTTCTTT.

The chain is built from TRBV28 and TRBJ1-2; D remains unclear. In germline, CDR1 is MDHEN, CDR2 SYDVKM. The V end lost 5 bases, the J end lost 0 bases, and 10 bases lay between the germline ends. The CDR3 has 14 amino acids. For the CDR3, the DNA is TGTGCCAGCAGTCCTCGAATATCTAACTATGGCTACACCTTC. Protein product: CASSPRISNYGYTF.

The CDR3 bases are TGTGCCAGCAGCTTAGGGGGAGCGGGAGGGTACACAGATACGCAGTATTTT. This gives the protein CASSLGGAGGYTDTQYF. The chain employs TRBV11-2 and TRBJ2-3; TRBD2 matches at 10 bases. Losses at the gene ends were 1 base for V and 2 bases for J; bases not matched to a gene: 6. The CDR3 length is 17 residues. Germline lookup yields CDR1 SGHAT and CDR2 FQNNGV. Complete variable domain (other parts from reference TRBV11-2 and TRBJ2-3): EAGVAQSPRYKIIEKRQSVAFWCNPISGHATLYWYQQILGQGPKLLIQFQNNGVVDDSQLPKDRFSAERLKGVDSTLKIQPAKLEDSAVYLCASSLGGAGGYTDTQYFGPGTRLTVL.

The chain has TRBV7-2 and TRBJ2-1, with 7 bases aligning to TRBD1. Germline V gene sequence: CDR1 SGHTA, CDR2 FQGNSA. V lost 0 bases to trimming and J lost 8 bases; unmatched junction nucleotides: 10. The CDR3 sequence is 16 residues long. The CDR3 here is CASSLAPTLGGHEQFF. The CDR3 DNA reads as TGTGCCAGCAGCTTAGCGCCGACTTTAGGGGGCCATGAGCAGTTCTTC.

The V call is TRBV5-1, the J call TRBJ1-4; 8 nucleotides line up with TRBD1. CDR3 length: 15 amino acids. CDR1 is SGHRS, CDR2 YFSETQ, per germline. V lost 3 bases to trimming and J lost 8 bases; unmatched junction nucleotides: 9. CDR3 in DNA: TGCGCCAGCAGCTACGACAGGGGTTTTGGGGAAAAACTGTTTTTT. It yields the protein CASSYDRGFGEKLFF.

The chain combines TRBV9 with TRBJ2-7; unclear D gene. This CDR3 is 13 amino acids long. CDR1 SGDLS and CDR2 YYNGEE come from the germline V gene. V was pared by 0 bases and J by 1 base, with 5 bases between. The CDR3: CASSVAASYEQYF. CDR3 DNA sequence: TGTGCCAGCAGCGTAGCCGCTTCCTACGAGCAGTACTTC.

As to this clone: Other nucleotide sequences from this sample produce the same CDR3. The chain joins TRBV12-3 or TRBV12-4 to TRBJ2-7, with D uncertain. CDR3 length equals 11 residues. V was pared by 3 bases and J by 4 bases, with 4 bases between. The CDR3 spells CASSLGYEQYF. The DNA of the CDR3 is TGTGCCAGCAGTTTGGGGTACGAGCAGTACTTC.

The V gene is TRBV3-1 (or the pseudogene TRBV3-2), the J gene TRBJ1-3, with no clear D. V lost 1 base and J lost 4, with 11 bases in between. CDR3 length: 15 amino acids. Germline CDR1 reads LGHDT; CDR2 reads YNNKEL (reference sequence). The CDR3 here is CASSQGTYAGNTIYF. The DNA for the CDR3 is TGTGCCAGCAGCCAAGGAACGTATGCGGGAAACACCATATATTTT.

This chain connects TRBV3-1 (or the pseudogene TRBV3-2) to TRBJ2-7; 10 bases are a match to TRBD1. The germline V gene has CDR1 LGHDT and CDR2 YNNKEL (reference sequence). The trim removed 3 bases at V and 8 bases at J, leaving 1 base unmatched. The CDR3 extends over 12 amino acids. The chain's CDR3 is CASSQGQGKQYF. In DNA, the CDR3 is TGTGCCAGCAGCCAGGGACAGGGGAAGCAGTACTTC.